The 23 T cell receptor beta chains given below trace back to one sample, sequenced in a study of blood T cell repertoires in COVID-19. The data were produced by immunoSEQ multiplex PCR, yet TCRdb's version contains in-frame clones alone and is incomplete. The sample lists 250,000 to 350,000 clones; 70% to 90% were seen once. The sample taken for sequencing was peripheral blood. All receptors come from a woman aged 60-70 years with acute or convalescent COVID-19.

This sequence joins TRBV5-4 and TRBJ2-5, with 14 bases fitting TRBD2. The CDR3 consists of 17 residues. J lost 2 bases, V lost 4 bases, and 7 bases had no gene match. From germline, CDR1 is SGHNT and CDR2 YYREEE (reference sequence). The CDR3 sequence is CASSRGLAGAKQETQYF. As DNA, the CDR3 is TGTGCCAGCAGCAGGGGACTAGCGGGGGCCAAACAAGAGACCCAGTACTTC.

This clone appeared a few times. This chain joins TRBV3-1 (or the pseudogene TRBV3-2) and TRBJ1-6, with unresolved D. The CDR3 consists of 10 residues. Germline V gene sequence: CDR1 LGHDT, CDR2 YNNKEL (reference sequence). V dropped 8 bases and J dropped 14 bases, with 10 bases sitting between them. The CDR3: CASGECALHF. The CDR3 DNA reads as TGTGCCAGCGGGGAGTGTGCCCTCCACTTT.

The chain joins TRBV5-1 to TRBJ2-5; D is possibly TRBD2 (6 bases). With 4 bases removed from V and 4 bases from J, the gap between germline ends came to 17 bases. Germline-derived CDR1 and CDR2 are SGHRS and YFSETQ. The CDR3 sequence is 15 residues long. For the CDR3, the DNA is TGCGCCAGCAGCCCGCGGGGAGTTCTAAGAGAGACCCAGTACTTC. The encoded protein is CASSPRGVLRETQYF.

This sequence joins TRBV27 and TRBJ1-1; D not certain. V gave up 1 base and J gave up 11 bases, with 14 bases separating them. Germline V lookup: CDR1 MNHEY, CDR2 SMNVEV (reference sequence). This CDR3 is 13 amino acids long. CDR3 DNA sequence: TGTGCCAGCAGTTTATATGACAAAACTCAGGCTTTCTTT. Translated, it gives CASSLYDKTQAFF.

This chain uses TRBV6-6 with TRBJ2-6; no definite D call. The CDR3 has 15 residues. Per the germline V gene, CDR1 is MNHNY and CDR2 is SVGAGI (reference sequence). Trimming stripped 2 bases from V and 4 bases from J, with 9 bases between. In nucleotides, the CDR3 is TGTGCCAGCAGTTACGCGGCATCCGGGGCCAACGTCCTGACTTTC. Encoded protein: CASSYAASGANVLTF.

V and J are TRBV7-2 and TRBJ1-2; D unresolved. V was trimmed by 3 bases and J by 0 bases, leaving 8 bases between them. The germline gives CDR1 SGHTA, CDR2 FQGNSA. The CDR3 spans 14 residues. The CDR3 loop reads CASSLAETNYGYTF. The CDR3 DNA reads as TGTGCCAGCAGCTTGGCAGAAACTAACTATGGCTACACCTTC.

In its sample, this clone was seen a few times. This sequence joins TRBV4-2 and TRBJ1-6; D not resolved. Germline V gives CDR1 LGHNA, CDR2 YNFKEQ. Deletions cut 0 bases from V and 7 bases from J, with 19 bases between. The CDR3 loop spans 18 amino acids. CDR3 region: CASSQDQIRRGKNSPLHF. CDR3 DNA: TGTGCCAGCAGCCAAGACCAGATAAGAAGAGGGAAGAATTCACCCCTCCACTTT.

Concerning this clone: At one of its ends the junction is not consistent with the germline gene, which may arise from a read error. V usage is TRBV3-1 (or the pseudogene TRBV3-2) and J usage is TRBJ2-4, with D uncertain. CDR1 is LGHDT, CDR2 YNNKEL, per germline (reference sequence). The CDR3 is made up of 13 amino acids. The CDR3: CASSQEPVTHPIF. CDR3 sequence (DNA): TGTGCCAGCAGCCAAGAGCCAGTCACCCACCCAATATTC.

The chain carries TRBV7-3 and TRBJ1-6; 11 bases line up with TRBD1. Germline V lookup: CDR1 SGHTA, CDR2 FQGTGA. The CDR3 runs 13 residues. J gave up 6 bases and V 11 bases, and 3 bases lay outside the gene matches. The CDR3 loop is CACGQGANSPLHF. The CDR3 nucleotides read TGTGCCTGCGGACAGGGGGCTAATTCACCCCTCCACTTT.

The J gene is TRBJ2-1, the V gene TRBV2; maybe TRBD2 (5 bases). This CDR3 region has 11 residues. V gave up 3 bases and J gave up 9 bases, with 6 bases separating them. Per germline, CDR1 SNHLY and CDR2 FYNNEI. DNA for the CDR3: TGTGCCAGCAGTGAGGCGGGTGAGCAGTTCTTC. Translated, it gives CASSEAGEQFF.

V and J are TRBV6-2 or TRBV6-3 and TRBJ1-1; TRBD1 agrees at 7 bases. The J segment lost 0 bases and the V segment lost 5 bases, leaving 6 bases of the junction unmatched. CDR1 is MNHEY, CDR2 SVGEGT, per germline. The CDR3 covers 15 residues. The CDR3 spells CASSGTGALNTEAFF. DNA for the CDR3: TGTGCCAGCAGTGGCACAGGGGCCCTGAACACTGAAGCTTTCTTT.

The chain recombines TRBV6-2 or TRBV6-3 with TRBJ2-5, with TRBD2 as a possible D gene (6 bases). The CDR3 is 13 amino acids. Between the trimmed V and J ends, which lost 6 bases and 3 bases, there was a span of 11 bases. The germline V gene encodes CDR1 MNHEY and CDR2 SVGEGT. CDR3 sequence reads: CASSRSGKETQYF. CDR3 nucleotide sequence: TGTGCCAGCAGCCGTAGCGGAAAAGAGACCCAGTACTTC.

The rearrangement joins TRBV12-3 or TRBV12-4 to TRBJ1-2; 9 positions agree with TRBD1. CDR3 length equals 12 residues. Trimming at V came to 3 bases and at J to 10 bases, leaving 3 bases not matched to a gene. As DNA, the CDR3 is TGTGCCAGCAGTTTGGGACAGGGTGTCTACACCTTC. It yields the protein CASSLGQGVYTF.

The V call is TRBV10-3, the J call TRBJ2-3; 8 nucleotides align to TRBD1. CDR1 and CDR2 (germline): ENHRY, SYGVKD. V was pared by 3 bases and J by 8 bases, with 7 bases of the junction left unmatched. The CDR3 loop spans 14 amino acids. The CDR3 DNA sequence: TGTGCCATCAGTGACGGACAGGGAGTAGGTACGCAGTATTTT. Translated, it gives CAISDGQGVGTQYF.

In this sample, this clone turned up a few times. This chain links TRBV20-1 with TRBJ1-6; TRBD1 is a possible D gene (6 bases). This CDR3 has 15 amino acids. V shed 5 bases and J shed 1 base, with 12 bases lying between them. Germline assignment: CDR1 DFQATT and CDR2 SNEGSKA (reference sequence). CDR3 region: CSACEGGSYNSPLHF. The CDR3 DNA reads as TGCAGTGCTTGTGAGGGGGGATCCTATAATTCACCCCTCCACTTT.

The chain couples TRBV7-2 to TRBJ2-3; a possible D gene is TRBD2 (5 bases). CDR1 is SGHTA, CDR2 FQGNSA, per germline. The CDR3 is 16 amino acids. V was clipped by 1 base and J by 1 base, with 12 bases between them. Written as DNA, the CDR3 is TGTGCCAGCAGCTTAGAGCTAGTGCGGGGCACAGATACGCAGTATTTT. Translated: CASSLELVRGTDTQYF.

In its sample, this clone was seen a few times. The chain uses TRBV5-4 and TRBJ2-1, with TRBD2 identical over 12 bases. The CDR3 loop spans 16 amino acids. Germline-derived CDR1 and CDR2 are SGHNT and YYREEE (reference sequence). V was pared by 1 base and J by 8 bases, with 7 bases of the junction left unmatched. The CDR3 region has the DNA TGTGCCAGCAGCTTGCTAGCGGGAGGGCCGGGCGATGAGCAGTTCTTC. The encoded protein is CASSLLAGGPGDEQFF.

This clone was seen only a few times. This rearrangement joins TRBV6-5 to TRBJ2-2; 8 bases map to TRBD1. The length of the CDR3 is 14 residues. Per germline, CDR1 MNHEY and CDR2 SVGAGI. V dropped 5 bases and J dropped 7; count of bases not matched to a gene: 6. This chain's CDR3 is CASSPTGVSGELFF. Written as DNA, the CDR3 is TGTGCCAGCAGTCCGACAGGGGTCAGCGGGGAGCTGTTTTTT.

The chain employs TRBV7-2 and TRBJ1-1; D gene unclear. The CDR3 runs to 12 residues. Germline V gene lookup returns CDR1 SGHTA and CDR2 FQGNSA. V dropped 3 bases and J dropped 6 bases, with 8 bases sitting between them. The CDR3 sequence is CASSFSAAEAFF. The CDR3 bases are TGTGCCAGCAGCTTCTCAGCGGCTGAAGCTTTCTTT.

V usage is TRBV28 and J usage is TRBJ1-1, with a possible D match to TRBD1 (6 bases). The germline gives CDR1 MDHEN, CDR2 SYDVKM. The V end lost 1 base, the J end lost 3 bases, and 15 bases lay between the germline ends. CDR3 length: 16 amino acids. This chain's CDR3 is CASSLLWGRGDTEAFF. The CDR3 region has the DNA TGTGCCAGCAGTTTATTGTGGGGGCGCGGTGACACTGAAGCTTTCTTT.

This clone was counted between two and nine times. This rearrangement joins TRBV6-5 to TRBJ2-7; 9 nucleotides line up with TRBD1. This CDR3 spans 14 amino acids. In germline, CDR1 is MNHEY, CDR2 SVGAGI. Trimming cost V 6 bases and J 5 bases; bases outside gene matches: 8. CDR3: CASRVVTGGNEQYF. CDR3 coding DNA: TGTGCCAGCAGGGTCGTAACAGGGGGCAACGAGCAGTACTTC.

This clone was seen once. The chain recombines TRBV28 with TRBJ2-7, with 10 bases that match TRBD2. V trimming: 4 bases; J trimming: 4 bases; junction bases outside the gene matches: 10. Germline CDR1 and CDR2: MDHEN and SYDVKM. The CDR3 has 16 residues. The CDR3 is CASSSRLAGGRYEQYF. CDR3 DNA sequence: TGTGCCAGCAGTTCCAGGTTAGCGGGAGGACGGTACGAGCAGTACTTC.

The chain has TRBV28 and TRBJ1-2; TRBD1 matches 7 bases. The V gene's germline CDR1 is MDHEN and CDR2 SYDVKM. The trim removed 3 bases at V and 4 bases at J, leaving 2 bases unmatched. The CDR3 contains 13 residues. The CDR3: CASSFQGVYGYTF. In DNA form, the CDR3 reads TGTGCCAGCAGTTTTCAGGGGGTCTATGGCTACACCTTC.